The clone carrying this TCR beta chain was seen more than once but under ten times. What it recognizes is unknown. This sample is part of a study of blood T cells in healthy people across ages. Points from the study as a whole: Changes in expanded clonotypes were possibly confounded, as the CMV status of donors was unknown.

The junction had 16 bases not matched to a gene; V was cut back by 6 bases and J by 8 bases. Germline V gene sequence: CDR1 SGHTA, CDR2 FQGNSA. The length of the CDR3 is 16 residues. It was with a sample-barcoded 5' primer and a J-beta primer mix that a second PCR of roughly 6 to 12 cycles was run. TCRdb processed the 5' RACE reads anew with MiXCR; each CDR3 protein has one entry. The data show nearly 800,000 distinct CDR3 sequences, around 50% seen once. The rearrangement links TRBV7-2 to TRBJ2-4; 7 bases are shared with TRBD1. This clonotype was sampled from a man between 40 and 49 years old in good health. The sequenced material came from blood. The DNA for the CDR3 is TGTGCCAGCAGTTCCTCACAGGGGTCCAGGGTAGACATTCAGTACTTC. Translating gives CASSSSQGSRVDIQYF.